Shown below are 15 T cell receptor beta chains from a single sample sequenced in a study of PD-1 blockade in classical Hodgkin lymphoma. Every patient experienced relapse after autologous stem cell transplantation, and brentuximab vedotin exposure varied. Thawed PBMCs were the source of CD4+ T cells, purified by magnetic negative selection. Data came from immunoSEQ multiplex PCR; TCRdb stores just in-frame clones and leaves some out. This sample yields around 6,500 clones, of which 80% are seen a single time; about 4% belongs to the top ten. This specimen consisted of CD4+ T cells from blood, obtained at baseline. Receptors originate from a human donor with classical Hodgkin lymphoma.

The chain couples TRBV11-3 to TRBJ2-1, with D possibly matching TRBD2 (5 bases). Germline lookup yields CDR1 SGHNT and CDR2 YENEEA. Trimming shortened V by 6 bases and J by 4 bases, and 10 bases separated the two germline ends. This CDR3 comprises 13 residues. In DNA form, the CDR3 reads TGTGCCAGCAGTACCGGGAAGTACAATGAGCAGTTCTTC. Its translation: CASSTGKYNEQFF.

The rearrangement joins TRBV10-3 to TRBJ1-1; possible D gene TRBD1, 5 bases. V lost 11 bases, J lost 4 bases, and 14 bases lay in between. The CDR3 is 12 amino acids. Germline V gives CDR1 ENHRY, CDR2 SYGVKD. The CDR3 reads CAVSMGTTEAFF. CDR3 sequence (DNA): TGTGCCGTATCGATGGGGACCACTGAAGCTTTCTTT.

This clone was found a few times. The chain has TRBV6-5 and TRBJ1-2; 8 bases fit TRBD1. V lost 6 bases, J lost 3 bases, and 3 bases stayed unmatched. Germline CDR1 MNHEY, CDR2 SVGAGI. The CDR3 has 13 residues. The CDR3 DNA reads TGTGCCAGCAGACAGGACAGGGACTATGGCTACACCTTC. It is translated as CASRQDRDYGYTF.

This clone appeared a single time. The chain combines TRBV7-9 with TRBJ2-1; 10 bases agree with TRBD2. The CDR3 is 19 amino acids. Germline CDR1 reads SEHNR; CDR2 reads FQNEAQ (reference sequence). V was pared by 2 bases and J by 4 bases, with 14 bases of the junction left unmatched. This chain's CDR3 is CASSLKPYRGTSVYNEQFF. DNA of the CDR3: TGTGCCAGCAGCTTAAAACCTTATCGGGGGACTAGCGTTTACAATGAGCAGTTCTTC.

This clone appeared once. The rearrangement uses TRBV19 and TRBJ2-3; D is uncertain. This CDR3 contains 17 residues. Germline CDR1 is LNHDA and CDR2 is SQIVND (reference sequence). Deletions cut 4 bases from V and 0 bases from J, with 17 bases between. In DNA, the CDR3 is TGTGCCAGTAGTAGGGGTGTTTCGGCGGCTAGCACAGATACGCAGTATTTT. Residues: CASSRGVSAASTDTQYF.

The rearrangement uses TRBV6-5 and TRBJ2-1; D is uncertain. The germline gives CDR1 MNHEY, CDR2 SVGAGI. There are 13 residues in the CDR3. The ends were cut back, 4 bases at V and 7 bases at J, with 11 bases in the middle. The CDR3 DNA follows: TGTGCCAGCAGTTCCCTTGACCGTAATGAGCAGTTCTTC. It translates to CASSSLDRNEQFF.

The V and J genes are TRBV5-6 and TRBJ2-5; possible D gene TRBD2, 5 bases. This CDR3 comprises 16 residues. Germline V gene lookup returns CDR1 SGHDT and CDR2 YYEEEE. Trimming stripped 2 bases from V and 5 bases from J, with 19 bases between. The CDR3 bases are TGTGCCAGCAGCTTAAGGACCCGCGGGTTGCGGGAGACCCAGTACTTC. Its translation is CASSLRTRGLRETQYF.

This rearrangement joins TRBV5-1 to TRBJ2-5, with TRBD2 matching over 7 bases. The junction had 0 bases not matched to a gene; V was cut back by 2 bases and J by 2 bases. This CDR3 spans 13 amino acids. The germline V gene encodes CDR1 SGHRS and CDR2 YFSETQ. In DNA form, the CDR3 reads TGCGCCAGCAGCTTCGGGGGGCAAGAGACCCAGTACTTC. Its protein product is CASSFGGQETQYF.

The genes are TRBV30 and TRBJ1-1; D call uncertain. CDR1 GTSNPN and CDR2 SVGIG come from the germline V gene (reference sequence). The CDR3 has 17 residues. Deletions cut 3 bases from V and 0 bases from J, with 20 bases between. CDR3 amino acids: CAWSPSAVSVMNTEAFF. The CDR3 DNA is TGTGCCTGGAGCCCTTCTGCCGTGTCCGTAATGAACACTGAAGCTTTCTTT.

The gene calls are TRBV7-2 and TRBJ2-1; D not resolved. This CDR3 has 14 residues. Trimming shortened V by 5 bases and J by 7 bases, and 15 bases separated the two germline ends. In germline, CDR1 is SGHTA, CDR2 FQGNSA. This chain's CDR3 is CASSLSREQNEQFF. As DNA, the CDR3 is TGTGCCAGCAGCCTCTCTCGAGAGCAAAATGAGCAGTTCTTC.

The V and J genes are TRBV29-1 and TRBJ1-5, with D uncertain. The CDR3 consists of 13 residues. Germline V CDR1 and CDR2: SQVTM, ANQGSEA. Trimming stripped 5 bases from V and 3 bases from J, with 11 bases between. This CDR3 is CSVSDGINQPQHF. The CDR3, as DNA: TGCAGCGTTTCCGACGGCATCAATCAGCCCCAGCATTTT. The whole variable domain, remainder taken from reference TRBV29-1 and TRBJ1-5, is SAVISQKPSRDICQRGTSLTIQCQVDSQVTMMFWYRQQPGQSLTLIATANQGSEATYESGFVIDKFPISRPNLTFSTLTVSNMSPEDSSIYLCSVSDGINQPQHFGDGTRLSIL.

V gene TRBV12-5 combines with J gene TRBJ1-5; no firm D call. In germline, CDR1 is LGHNT, CDR2 FRNRAP. Trimming took off 2 bases at V and 7 bases at J, with 9 bases between the two ends. The CDR3 has 13 amino acids. CDR3 residues: CASGLSSGQPQHF. The CDR3 nucleotides are TGTGCTAGTGGTTTGTCCTCGGGGCAGCCCCAGCATTTT. The whole variable domain, filled in from reference TRBV12-5 and TRBJ1-5, reads DARVTQTPRHKVTEMGQEVTMRCQPILGHNTVFWYRQTMMQGLELLAYFRNRAPLDDSGMPKDRFSAEMPDATLATLKIQPSEPRDSAVYFCASGLSSGQPQHFGDGTRLSIL.

The chain employs TRBV10-1 and TRBJ2-2; 7 bases align to TRBD1. Losses at the gene ends were 1 base for V and 0 bases for J; bases not matched to a gene: 8. The CDR3 has 18 residues. The germline gives CDR1 WNHNN, CDR2 SYGVQD (reference sequence). The CDR3 nucleotides read TGCGCCAGCAGTGAGTATCTCGGACAGGCGTCGAACACCGGGGAGCTGTTTTTT. This gives the protein CASSEYLGQASNTGELFF.

This clone appeared once. The J gene is TRBJ2-3, the V gene TRBV5-4; possible D gene TRBD2, 5 bases. CDR1 and CDR2 from the germline V gene are SGHNT and YYREEE (reference sequence). Trimming pared 4 bases from V and 6 bases from J, leaving 15 bases between. The CDR3 contains 14 residues. The CDR3 DNA follows: TGTGCCAGCAGCCTGGGAACTAGGTCGGATACGCAGTATTTT. Amino acids: CASSLGTRSDTQYF.

This rearrangement joins TRBV27 to TRBJ2-4; 9 bases are a match to TRBD1. This CDR3 has 17 residues. Germline loops: CDR1 MNHEY, CDR2 SMNVEV (reference sequence). The trim removed 5 bases at V and 4 bases at J, leaving 12 bases unmatched. The CDR3 is CASSHRLSGTGKNIQYF. CDR3 nucleotide sequence: TGTGCCAGCAGTCACCGACTCTCCGGGACAGGGAAAAACATTCAGTACTTC.